Below, 28 T cell receptor beta chains from the same sample are listed, as sequenced in a study of tumor-infiltrating lymphocytes in localized non-small cell lung cancer. This table comes from immunoSEQ multiplex PCR, and its TCRdb copy is limited to in-frame clones, with some not included. The sample records approximately 10,000 clones, more than 70% being singletons. The sample consisted of lung tumor tissue. These receptors all stem from a human donor with non-small cell lung cancer.

V is TRBV5-1 and J is TRBJ1-1; D uncertain. Trimming pared 0 bases from V and 4 bases from J, leaving 7 bases between. Germline V gene data show CDR1 as SGHRS and CDR2 as YFSETQ. CDR3 length: 13 residues. CDR3 amino acids: CASSLAESTEAFF. In nucleotides, the CDR3 is TGCGCCAGCAGCTTGGCCGAGTCCACTGAAGCTTTCTTT.

This chain uses TRBV6-5 with TRBJ1-1; tentative D call: TRBD1 (6 bases). V lost 5 bases, J lost 5 bases, and 9 bases lay in between. This CDR3 has 12 amino acids. Germline values: CDR1 MNHEY, CDR2 SVGAGI. This CDR3 reads CASSAGETEAFF. In DNA form, the CDR3 reads TGTGCCAGCAGTGCAGGGGAAACTGAAGCTTTCTTT.

The V and J genes are TRBV6-5 and TRBJ1-1, with D tentatively TRBD1 (5 bases). The CDR3 is 16 residues long. Germline V lookup: CDR1 MNHEY, CDR2 SVGAGI. Between the trimmed V and J ends, which lost 0 bases and 3 bases, there was a span of 14 bases. The CDR3 spells CASSYSPRTLYTEAFF. CDR3 DNA sequence: TGTGCCAGCAGTTACTCCCCTCGGACACTTTACACTGAAGCTTTCTTT.

V usage is TRBV6-1 and J usage is TRBJ2-5; TRBD2 agrees at 8 bases. The V and J ends lost 3 bases and 2 bases, in that order; junction bases with no gene match: 8. This CDR3 has 16 amino acids. Germline CDR1 MNHNS, CDR2 SASEGT. CDR3 bases: TGTGCCAGCAGTGAGTTGGGCGGGGGGCCACAAGAGACCCAGTACTTC. The encoded protein is CASSELGGGPQETQYF.

This clone is medium-sized (0.01 to 0.1%) within its sample. The chain recombines TRBV7-9 with TRBJ2-1; D not certain. CDR1 and CDR2 from the germline V gene are SEHNR and FQNEAQ (reference sequence). This CDR3 has 11 residues. The V and J ends lost 2 bases and 9 bases respectively, with 5 bases between them. The CDR3: CASSLPGEQFF. In DNA form, the CDR3 reads TGTGCCAGCAGCTTACCGGGTGAGCAGTTCTTC.

A single count supports this clone. The rearrangement uses TRBV29-1 and TRBJ2-5; weak D call: TRBD1 (5 bases). The V gene lost 6 bases and the J gene lost 1 base, with 9 bases spanning the gap. There are 12 residues in the CDR3. Germline lookup yields CDR1 SQVTM and CDR2 ANQGSEA. The CDR3 reads CSVTDSQETQYF. The CDR3 DNA reads TGCAGCGTCACAGACAGCCAAGAGACCCAGTACTTC.

This clone was recorded a few times. The CDR3 spells CASSTNNEQFF. Here the CDR3 DNA reads TGTGCCAGCAGCACCAACAATGAGCAGTTCTTC. The chain uses TRBV6-5 and TRBJ2-1; D is unclear. The length of the CDR3 is 11 residues. Germline V CDR1 and CDR2: MNHEY, SVGAGI. The V and J ends lost 6 bases and 5 bases respectively, with 5 bases between them.

The chain employs TRBV19 and TRBJ1-6, with TRBD1 matching 9 bases. There are 16 residues in the CDR3. V trimming: 7 bases; J trimming: 10 bases; junction bases outside the gene matches: 14. Germline CDR1 is LNHDA and CDR2 is SQIVND (reference sequence). The CDR3: CASTVTGGNLDSPLHF. The CDR3 DNA is TGTGCCAGTACCGTTACAGGGGGCAACTTGGACTCACCCCTCCACTTT.

In this sample, this clone turned up a few times. The rearrangement links TRBV5-5 to TRBJ1-1; 8 nucleotides agree with TRBD1. With V trimmed by 2 bases and J by 3 bases, 9 bases remained unmatched. This CDR3 region has 16 residues. CDR1 and CDR2 from the germline V gene are SGHKS and YYEKEE (reference sequence). The CDR3 spells CASSLGQGKKYTEAFF. In DNA form, the CDR3 reads TGTGCCAGCAGCTTAGGACAGGGTAAGAAATACACTGAAGCTTTCTTT.

V and J are TRBV6-4 and TRBJ2-2; 7 bases align to TRBD1. After removal of 2 bases from V and 5 bases from J, the junction contained 8 bases not matched to a gene. The CDR3 sequence is 16 residues long. Germline V CDR1 and CDR2: MRHNA, SNTAGT. This CDR3 reads CASSDSRGGETGELFF. The CDR3 nucleotides read TGTGCCAGCAGTGACAGTCGAGGGGGCGAAACCGGGGAGCTGTTTTTT.

The DNA of the CDR3 is TGTGCCAGCAGTGTCCCGTACGGTCCAGGGGGCTTCGAGCAGTACTTC. Translation gives CASSVPYGPGGFEQYF. V gene TRBV2 combines with J gene TRBJ2-7; 8 nucleotides line up with TRBD1. The V gene's germline CDR1 is SNHLY and CDR2 FYNNEI. V lost 4 bases and J lost 6; bases outside the gene matches: 14. The CDR3 totals 16 residues. Complete variable domain (other parts from reference TRBV2 and TRBJ2-7): EPEVTQTPSHQVTQMGQEVILRCVPISNHLYFYWYRQILGQKVEFLVSFYNNEISEKSEIFDDQFSVERPDGSNFTLKIRSTKLEDSAMYFCASSVPYGPGGFEQYFGPGTRLTVT.

The chain links TRBV6-1 to TRBJ1-2; D is uncertain. This CDR3 has 16 amino acids. V lost 4 bases, J lost 2 bases, and 17 bases lay in between. The germline V gene encodes CDR1 MNHNS and CDR2 SASEGT. The CDR3 region has the DNA TGTGCCAGCAGTGTAGCTTATGGGGTTGGGAACTATGGCTACACCTTC. It codes for CASSVAYGVGNYGYTF.

The genes are TRBV6-5 and TRBJ2-2, with a possible D match to TRBD2 (6 bases). V gave up 0 bases and J gave up 5 bases, with 10 bases separating them. This CDR3 has 15 amino acids. Germline V gives CDR1 MNHEY, CDR2 SVGAGI. This CDR3 is CASSYSIGGTGELFF. CDR3 DNA: TGTGCCAGCAGTTACTCCATCGGGGGAACCGGGGAGCTGTTTTTT.

This clone has just a few counts. The chain carries TRBV6-1 and TRBJ1-2, with TRBD1 identical over 9 bases. V lost 9 bases and J lost 8; bases outside the gene matches: 4. The CDR3 consists of 11 residues. Germline V gene data show CDR1 as MNHNS and CDR2 as SASEGT. CDR3 protein: CARQGAGGYTF. The CDR3 DNA is TGTGCCAGACAGGGGGCGGGGGGCTACACCTTC.

The J gene is TRBJ1-1, the V gene TRBV29-1; D is unresolved. The CDR3 loop spans 13 amino acids. Trimming pared 3 bases from V and 7 bases from J, leaving 15 bases between. Germline V gene lookup returns CDR1 SQVTM and CDR2 ANQGSEA. CDR3 sequence: CSVDSGQNLEAFF. The CDR3 DNA reads TGCAGCGTTGATAGCGGGCAAAACCTTGAAGCTTTCTTT.

This chain joins TRBV7-9 and TRBJ2-3; 8 bases align to TRBD1. V gave up 1 base and J gave up 5 bases; unmatched junction bases: 2. Germline V gene data show CDR1 as SEHNR and CDR2 as FQNEAQ (reference sequence). This CDR3 has 14 amino acids. The CDR3: CASSLGTGRDTQYF. The CDR3 DNA reads as TGTGCCAGCAGCTTAGGGACAGGGAGAGATACGCAGTATTTT.

The rearrangement links TRBV2 to TRBJ2-3, with TRBD2 identical over 10 bases. The CDR3 length is 16 residues. From germline, CDR1 is SNHLY and CDR2 FYNNEI. The junction had 13 bases not matched to a gene; V was cut back by 7 bases and J by 6 bases. The CDR3 is CASIGRTSGIRDTQYF. Written as DNA, the CDR3 is TGTGCCAGCATAGGGCGAACTAGCGGGATCCGGGATACGCAGTATTTT.

The rearrangement links TRBV25-1 to TRBJ1-3; 8 bases map to TRBD1. From germline, CDR1 is MGHDK and CDR2 SYGVNS. V trimming: 7 bases; J trimming: 0 bases; junction bases outside the gene matches: 8. The CDR3 consists of 16 residues. The CDR3 loop reads CASTPGQAYSGNTIYF. CDR3 DNA sequence: TGTGCCAGCACCCCGGGACAGGCGTACTCTGGAAACACCATATATTTT.

This clone is termed medium-sized. The V and J genes are TRBV27 and TRBJ1-6; D not resolved. CDR1 and CDR2 from the germline V gene are MNHEY and SMNVEV (reference sequence). The CDR3 sequence is 13 residues long. Deletions cut 1 base from V and 7 bases from J, with 5 bases between. CDR3 residues: CASSLFRNSPLHF. Here the CDR3 DNA reads TGTGCCAGCAGTTTATTTCGCAATTCACCCCTCCACTTT.

V and J are TRBV19 and TRBJ2-1; D gene ambiguous. From germline, CDR1 is LNHDA and CDR2 SQIVND (reference sequence). The V gene lost 0 bases and the J gene lost 9 bases, with 15 bases spanning the gap. CDR3 size: 15 residues. The CDR3 spells CASSIDYRVPSEQFF. For the CDR3, the DNA is TGTGCCAGTAGTATAGATTACCGGGTACCCAGTGAGCAGTTCTTC.

The chain uses TRBV4-1 and TRBJ1-2, with TRBD1 as a possible D gene (5 bases). The CDR3 has 14 amino acids. V was shortened by 1 base and J by 8 bases, with 14 bases between the two germline ends. Germline V lookup: CDR1 MGHRA, CDR2 YSYEKL. This chain's CDR3 is CASSQVDSFDGYTF. As DNA, the CDR3 is TGCGCCAGCAGCCAAGTTGACAGCTTTGACGGCTACACCTTC.

This chain connects TRBV7-6 to TRBJ1-6, with D possibly TRBD1 on 5 matching bases. V lost 4 bases to trimming and J lost 8 bases, with 12 bases between them. CDR1 is SGHVS, CDR2 FNYEAQ, per germline. CDR3 length equals 14 residues. CDR3 protein: CASSSRDLDSPLHF. The CDR3 DNA follows: TGTGCCAGCAGCTCCCGGGACTTGGATTCACCCCTCCACTTT. The whole variable domain, filled in from reference TRBV7-6 and TRBJ1-6, reads GAGVSQSPRYKVTKRGQDVALRCDPISGHVSLYWYRQALGQGPEFLTYFNYEAQQDKSGLPNDRFSAERPEGSISTLTIQRTEQRDSAMYRCASSSRDLDSPLHFGNGTRLTVT.

The chain recombines TRBV2 with TRBJ2-7, with 7 bases lining up with TRBD1. V trimming: 6 bases; J trimming: 2 bases; junction bases outside the gene matches: 4. The CDR3 has 13 amino acids. In germline, CDR1 is SNHLY, CDR2 FYNNEI. The CDR3 DNA reads as TGTGCCAGCAGAGGGGGCAACCCCTACGAGCAGTACTTC. Encoded protein: CASRGGNPYEQYF.

This chain joins TRBV6-4 and TRBJ1-2, with D maybe TRBD1 (5 bases). V lost 5 bases to trimming and J lost 4 bases, with 14 bases between them. The germline V gene encodes CDR1 MRHNA and CDR2 SNTAGT. This CDR3 spans 14 amino acids. CDR3 sequence (DNA): TGTGCCAGCAGTCCCTCCCGGGGCGTCTATGGCTACACCTTC. Protein: CASSPSRGVYGYTF.

The gene calls are TRBV5-6 and TRBJ2-7; D is undetermined. CDR1 and CDR2 from the germline V gene are SGHDT and YYEEEE. The CDR3 is made up of 11 amino acids. Trimming pared 1 base from V and 6 bases from J, leaving 5 bases between. The DNA for the CDR3 is TGTGCCAGCAGCTTGAGCAGCGAGCAGTACTTC. Its translation: CASSLSSEQYF. The variable domain in full, completed from reference TRBV5-6 and TRBJ2-7, reads DAGVTQSPTHLIKTRGQQVTLRCSPKSGHDTVSWYQQALGQGPQFIFQYYEEEERQRGNFPDRFSGHQFPNYSSELNVNALLLGDSALYLCASSLSSEQYFGPGTRLTVT.

Concerning this clone itself: The junction departs from the called germline gene at one end, perhaps through a read error. The V and J genes are TRBV5-3 and TRBJ1-4, with 9 bases matching TRBD1. TRBV5-3 is an open reading frame whose function is uncertain. The CDR3 runs 14 residues. CDR3 residues: CASSYGQGTEKLFF. The CDR3 DNA sequence: TGTGCCAGCAGCTATGGACAGGGGACTGAAAAACTGTTTTTT.

The V gene is TRBV28, the J gene TRBJ2-7; maybe TRBD1 (5 bases). V gave up 5 bases and J gave up 9 bases, with 14 bases separating them. The CDR3 totals 12 residues. The germline V gene encodes CDR1 MDHEN and CDR2 SYDVKM. The DNA for the CDR3 is TGTGCCAGCAGTGGCCAAAGGGGTGGGCAGTACTTC. This codes for CASSGQRGGQYF.

This rearrangement joins TRBV28 to TRBJ1-6, with D unresolved. CDR3 size: 13 residues. V dropped 1 base and J dropped 13 bases, with 11 bases sitting between them. CDR1 and CDR2 (germline): MDHEN, SYDVKM. The CDR3 reads CASSLSALSPLHF. CDR3 DNA: TGTGCCAGCAGTTTATCAGCCCTTTCCCCCCTCCACTTT.